This paragraph covers one TCR beta chain sequence. Its antigen is unidentified. Between the trimmed V and J ends, which lost 3 bases and 0 bases, there was a span of 7 bases. The CDR3 spans 13 residues. The germline CDR1 and CDR2 sequences are GTSNPN and SVGIG (reference sequence). The data belong to a study of cytomegalovirus exposure and HLA in healthy donors. Whole-study findings and limits: It has been reported that TCR beta sequences accurately predicted the HLA-A and HLA-B alleles of most subjects. A later analysis found most CMV-associated TCR beta chains apparently HLA-restricted. TCR beta V segments were, for the most part, productive about 87% or about 30% of the time in an earlier analysis.

The PCR used 60 Vbeta and 13 Jbeta primers. Generated by immunoSEQ multiplex PCR, the TCRdb table keeps only in-frame clones and is missing some. The sample records roughly 99,000 clones, roughly 72% being singletons. The specimen was PBMCs. This receptor was obtained from a man aged 25-45 years in good health and CMV-seronegative. The chain is built from TRBV30 and TRBJ2-3, with a weak D call TRBD1 (5 bases). CDR3 region: CAWSRDSTDTQYF. DNA for the CDR3: TGTGCCTGGAGCAGGGATAGCACAGATACGCAGTATTTT.